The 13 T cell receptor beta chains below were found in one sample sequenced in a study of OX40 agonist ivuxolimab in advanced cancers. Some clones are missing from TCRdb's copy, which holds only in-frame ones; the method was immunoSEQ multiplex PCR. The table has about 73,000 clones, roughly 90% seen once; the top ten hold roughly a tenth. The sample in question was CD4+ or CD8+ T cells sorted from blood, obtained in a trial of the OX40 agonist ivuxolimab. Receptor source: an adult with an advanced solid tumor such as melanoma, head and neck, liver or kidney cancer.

CDR3 in DNA: TGTGCCAGCAGTTACTGGGGGCAGGGGGACCCTGAAGCTTTCTTT. Its protein product is CASSYWGQGDPEAFF. The chain recombines TRBV6-6 with TRBJ1-1; TRBD1 agrees at 7 bases. This CDR3 region has 15 residues. Trimming at V came to 1 base and at J to 6 bases, leaving 8 bases not matched to a gene. Looked up from germline, CDR1 is MNHNY and CDR2 is SVGAGI (reference sequence).

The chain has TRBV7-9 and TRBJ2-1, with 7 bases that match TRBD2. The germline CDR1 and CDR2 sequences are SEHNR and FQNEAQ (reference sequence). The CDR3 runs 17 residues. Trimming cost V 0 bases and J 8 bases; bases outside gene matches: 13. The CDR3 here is CASSLAPSGDWGDEQFF. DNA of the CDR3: TGTGCCAGCAGCTTAGCGCCCAGCGGGGATTGGGGGGATGAGCAGTTCTTC.

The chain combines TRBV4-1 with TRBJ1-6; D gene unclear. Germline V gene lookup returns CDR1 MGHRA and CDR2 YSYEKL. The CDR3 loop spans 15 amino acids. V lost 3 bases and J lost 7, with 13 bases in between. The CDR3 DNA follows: TGCGCCAGCAGCCAGCCCTCGGTACAGAATTCACCCCTCCACTTT. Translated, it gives CASSQPSVQNSPLHF.

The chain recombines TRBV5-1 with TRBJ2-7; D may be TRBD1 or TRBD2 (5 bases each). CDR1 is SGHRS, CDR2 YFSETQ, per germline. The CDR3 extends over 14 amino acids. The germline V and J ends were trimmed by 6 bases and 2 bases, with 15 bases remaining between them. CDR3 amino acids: CASTWGGPAYEQYF. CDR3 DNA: TGCGCCAGCACCTGGGGCGGGCCCGCCTACGAGCAGTACTTC.

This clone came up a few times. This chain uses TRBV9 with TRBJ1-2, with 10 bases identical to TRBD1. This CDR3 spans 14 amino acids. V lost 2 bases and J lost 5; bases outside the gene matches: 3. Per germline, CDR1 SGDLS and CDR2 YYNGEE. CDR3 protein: CASSVTGGAYGYTF. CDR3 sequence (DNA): TGTGCCAGCAGCGTGACAGGGGGCGCTTATGGCTACACCTTC.

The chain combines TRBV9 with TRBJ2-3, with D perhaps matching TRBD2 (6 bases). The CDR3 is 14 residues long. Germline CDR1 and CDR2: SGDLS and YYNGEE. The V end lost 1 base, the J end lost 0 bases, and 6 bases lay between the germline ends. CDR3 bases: TGTGCCAGCAGCGTACTAGCGAGCACAGATACGCAGTATTTT. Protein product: CASSVLASTDTQYF. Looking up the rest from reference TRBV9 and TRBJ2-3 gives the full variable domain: DSGVTQTPKHLITATGQRVTLRCSPRSGDLSVYWYQQSLDQGLQFLIQYYNGEERAKGNILERFSAQQFPDLHSELNLSSLELGDSALYFCASSVLASTDTQYFGPGTRLTVL.

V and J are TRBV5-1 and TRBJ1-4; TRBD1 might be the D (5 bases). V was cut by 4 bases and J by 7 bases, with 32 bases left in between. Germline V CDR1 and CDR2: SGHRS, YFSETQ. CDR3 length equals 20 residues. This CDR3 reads CASSPGVVSWGPSTSEKLFF. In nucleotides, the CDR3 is TGCGCCAGCAGCCCTGGGGTGGTGTCATGGGGACCGTCTACTTCTGAAAAACTGTTTTTT.

Written as DNA, the CDR3 is TGTGCCAGCAGCCCAACCAGGGGTGGCTACACCTTC. This encodes CASSPTRGGYTF. The chain recombines TRBV11-3 with TRBJ1-2; D perhaps matches TRBD1 (6 bases). CDR3 length equals 12 residues. V was clipped by 5 bases and J by 7 bases, with 11 bases between them. Germline V gene lookup returns CDR1 SGHNT and CDR2 YENEEA.

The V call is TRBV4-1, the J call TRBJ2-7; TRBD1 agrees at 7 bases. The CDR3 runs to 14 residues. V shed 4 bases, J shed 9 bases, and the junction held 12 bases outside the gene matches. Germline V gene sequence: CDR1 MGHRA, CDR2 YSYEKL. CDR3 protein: CASSPSGTAAGQYF. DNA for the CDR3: TGCGCCAGCAGCCCCTCCGGGACAGCCGCCGGGCAGTACTTC.

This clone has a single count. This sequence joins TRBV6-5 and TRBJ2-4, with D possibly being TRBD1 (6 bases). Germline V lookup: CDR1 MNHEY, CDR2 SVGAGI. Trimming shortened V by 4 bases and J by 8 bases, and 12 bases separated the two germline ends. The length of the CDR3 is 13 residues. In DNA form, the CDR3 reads TGTGCCAGCAGTTGGACAGCGGCCGACATTCAGTACTTC. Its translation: CASSWTAADIQYF.

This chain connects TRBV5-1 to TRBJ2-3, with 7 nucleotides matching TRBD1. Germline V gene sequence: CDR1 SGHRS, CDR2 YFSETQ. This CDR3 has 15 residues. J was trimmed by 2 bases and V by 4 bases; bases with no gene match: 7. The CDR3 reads CASSPSGTATDTQYF. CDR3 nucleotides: TGCGCCAGCAGCCCCTCCGGGACAGCCACAGATACGCAGTATTTT.

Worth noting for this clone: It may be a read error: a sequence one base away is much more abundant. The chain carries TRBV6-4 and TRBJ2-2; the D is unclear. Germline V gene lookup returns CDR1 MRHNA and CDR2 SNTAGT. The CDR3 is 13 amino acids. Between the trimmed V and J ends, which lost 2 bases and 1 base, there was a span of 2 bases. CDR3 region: CASSDGNTGELFF. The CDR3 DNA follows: TGTGCCAGCAGTGACGGGAACACCGGGGAGCTGTTTTTT.

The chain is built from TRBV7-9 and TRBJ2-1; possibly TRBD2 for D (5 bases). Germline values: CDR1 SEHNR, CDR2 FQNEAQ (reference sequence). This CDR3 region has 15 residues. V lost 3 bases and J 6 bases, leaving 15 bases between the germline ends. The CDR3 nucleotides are TGTGCCAGCAGCTTGGGCTCACTAGGCGGCAATGAGCAGTTCTTC. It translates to CASSLGSLGGNEQFF.